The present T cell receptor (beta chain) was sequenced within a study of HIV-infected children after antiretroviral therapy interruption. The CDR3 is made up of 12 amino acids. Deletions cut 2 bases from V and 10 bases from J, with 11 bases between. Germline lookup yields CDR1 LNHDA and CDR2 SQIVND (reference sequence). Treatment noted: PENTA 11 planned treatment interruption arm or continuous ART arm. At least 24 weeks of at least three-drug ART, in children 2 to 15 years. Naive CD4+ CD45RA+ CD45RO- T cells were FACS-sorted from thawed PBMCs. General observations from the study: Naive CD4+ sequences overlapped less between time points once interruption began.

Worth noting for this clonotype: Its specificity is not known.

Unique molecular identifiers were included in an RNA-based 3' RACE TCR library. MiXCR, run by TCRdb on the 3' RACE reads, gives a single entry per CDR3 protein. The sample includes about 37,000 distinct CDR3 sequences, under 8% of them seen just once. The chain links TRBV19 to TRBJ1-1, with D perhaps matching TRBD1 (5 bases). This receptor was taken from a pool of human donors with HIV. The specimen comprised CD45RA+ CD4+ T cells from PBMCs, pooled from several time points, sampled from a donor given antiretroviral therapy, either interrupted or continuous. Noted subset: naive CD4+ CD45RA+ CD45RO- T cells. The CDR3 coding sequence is TGTGCCAGTAGTATAAACGGGGGACTAGCTTTCTTT. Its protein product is CASSINGGLAFF. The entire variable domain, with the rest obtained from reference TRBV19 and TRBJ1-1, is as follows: DGGITQSPKYLFRKEGQNVTLSCEQNLNHDAMYWYRQDPGQGLRLIYYSQIVNDFQKGDIAEGYSVSREKKESFPLTVTSAQKNPTAFYLCASSINGGLAFFGQGTRLTVV.